These T cell receptor beta chains were read from a single sample in a study of blood T cell repertoires in COVID-19. Clones were read by immunoSEQ multiplex PCR, and TCRdb kept only the in-frame ones, dropping some. The sample carries about 33,000 clones, around 88% recorded once. Material: peripheral blood. These receptors were taken from a human donor in a cohort sampled during active COVID-19. The CDR3 runs from the conserved cysteine through the conserved F or W. The D gene is left open where the match is weak. Clone sizes are given selectively: once, few, many, or a class where the clone is expanded.

v_call	j_call	clone_size	d_call	cdr3_aa	cdr3_nt
TRBV29-1	TRBJ2-3	NA	NA	CSIRGTDTQYF	TGCAGCATCCGGGGCACAGATACGCAGTATTTT
TRBV6-1	TRBJ1-5	NA	TRBD1	CASSEQGALGNQPQHF	TGTGCCAGCAGTGAACAGGGGGCGCTGGGCAATCAGCCCCAGCATTTT
TRBV27	TRBJ1-5	NA	NA	CASSPFQYSNQPQHF	TGTGCCAGCAGTCCCTTCCAGTATAGCAATCAGCCCCAGCATTTT
TRBV19	TRBJ1-2	once	TRBD1	CASSIKGAYGYTF	TGTGCCAGTAGTATTAAGGGGGCATATGGCTACACCTTC
TRBV24-1	TRBJ2-2	NA	NA	CATSAVNTGELFF	TGTGCCACCTCCGCGGTGAACACCGGGGAGCTGTTTTTT
TRBV7-2	TRBJ2-5	once	NA	CASSYRDRRGETQYF	TGTGCCAGCAGCTACCGGGACAGGCGGGGGGAGACCCAGTACTTC
TRBV15	TRBJ2-5	NA	TRBD2	CATSRDIAGGPGVETQYF	TGTGCCACCAGCAGAGACATAGCGGGAGGGCCGGGGGTAGAGACCCAGTACTTC
TRBV27	TRBJ2-3	once	TRBD2	CASSPWGLAGSSTDTQYF	TGTGCCAGCAGTCCATGGGGACTAGCGGGCTCTAGCACAGATACGCAGTATTTT
TRBV27	TRBJ2-2	NA	TRBD2	CASNPTAGGTGELFF	TGTGCCAGCAACCCGACGGCGGGGGGAACCGGGGAGCTGTTTTTT
TRBV5-1	TRBJ2-5	NA	NA	CASSLPTAGGETQYF	TGCGCCAGCAGCCTCCCGACCGCGGGCGGAGAGACCCAGTACTTC
TRBV24-1	TRBJ1-1	NA	NA	CATSTRNTEAFF	TGTGCCACCAGTACGAGGAACACTGAAGCTTTCTTT
TRBV19	TRBJ1-1	once	TRBD1	CASSSAGQGNTEAFF	TGTGCCAGTAGTTCAGCGGGACAGGGTAACACTGAAGCTTTCTTT
TRBV11-2	TRBJ1-2	NA	NA	CASSLGGGTYGYTF	TGTGCCAGCAGCTTAGGGGGAGGGACGTATGGCTACACCTTC
TRBV5-1	TRBJ2-6	NA	NA	CASSLNQGSGANVLTF	TGCGCCAGCAGCTTAAACCAGGGTTCTGGGGCCAACGTCCTGACTTTC
TRBV11-2	TRBJ2-1	NA	NA	CASSLAGFPNEQFF	TGTGCCAGCAGCTTGGCAGGGTTCCCGAATGAGCAGTTCTTC
TRBV6-6	TRBJ2-1	NA	NA	CASSLGGPYNEQFF	TGTGCCAGCAGTCTGGGGGGGCCCTACAATGAGCAGTTCTTC
TRBV29-1	TRBJ2-1	once	NA	CSVEASLADSYNEQFF	TGCAGCGTTGAAGCGTCCTTAGCGGATTCGTACAATGAGCAGTTCTTC
TRBV28	TRBJ2-1	NA	TRBD2	CASSLAGGLDNEQFF	TGTGCCAGCAGTCTAGCGGGAGGGCTGGACAATGAGCAGTTCTTC
TRBV7-2	TRBJ1-5	NA	TRBD1	CASSLGQGNQPQHF	TGTGCCAGCAGCTTAGGACAGGGGAATCAGCCCCAGCATTTT
TRBV5-1	TRBJ2-3	NA	NA	CASRSSGHTDTQYF	TGCGCCAGCAGATCAAGCGGTCACACAGATACGCAGTATTTT
TRBV15	TRBJ1-1	NA	NA	CATSRPATGNTEAFF	TGTGCCACCAGCAGACCCGCTACAGGGAACACTGAAGCTTTCTTT
TRBV10-3	TRBJ2-7	once	TRBD1	CAITRTGDSYEQYF	TGTGCCATCACAAGGACAGGGGACTCCTACGAGCAGTACTTC
TRBV18	TRBJ1-1	NA	TRBD1	CASSPNADRVEAFF	TGTGCCAGCTCACCAAACGCGGACAGGGTTGAAGCTTTCTTT
TRBV7-8	TRBJ2-3	once	NA	CASSLRTGKPSTDTQYF	TGTGCCAGCAGCCTCAGGACTGGAAAACCTAGCACAGATACGCAGTATTTT
TRBV11-2	TRBJ2-5	NA	NA	CASSLVNRQETQYF	TGTGCCAGCAGCTTAGTAAACAGGCAAGAGACCCAGTACTTC
TRBV21-1	TRBJ2-7	NA	NA	CASSKVTGEDNYEQYF	TGTGCCAGCAGCAAAGTTACAGGAGAGGACAACTACGAGCAGTACTTC
TRBV9	TRBJ1-6	NA	NA	CASSSRYGRGDNSPLHF	TGTGCCAGCAGCTCGAGGTACGGACGGGGAGATAATTCACCCCTCCACTTT
TRBV24-1	TRBJ2-1	NA	TRBD1	CATSDTGTGTYNEQFF	TGTGCCACCAGTGATACCGGGACAGGGACCTACAATGAGCAGTTCTTC
TRBV15	TRBJ2-2	NA	NA	CATSRDPPDISGELFF	TGTGCCACCAGCAGAGATCCCCCGGACATCTCCGGGGAGCTGTTTTTT
TRBV6-5	TRBJ2-7	NA	TRBD1	CASSYDEGGIYEQYF	TGTGCCAGCAGTTATGACGAAGGGGGCATCTACGAGCAGTACTTC
TRBV11-1	TRBJ2-7	NA	TRBD1	CASSPRRGPYEQYF	TGTGCCAGCAGCCCCCGCAGGGGGCCTTACGAGCAGTACTTC
TRBV5-8	TRBJ2-7	NA	NA	CASSDRDSLSYEQYF	TGTGCCAGCAGCGACCGGGACTCCCTCTCCTACGAGCAGTACTTC
TRBV5-1	TRBJ2-7	NA	TRBD2	CASSLVGREWGEQYF	TGCGCCAGCAGCTTGGTAGGGCGGGAGTGGGGCGAGCAGTACTTC
TRBV19	TRBJ1-4	NA	TRBD1	CASNSGTGSVFF	TGTGCCAGTAACTCCGGGACAGGGTCGGTGTTTTTT
TRBV19	TRBJ1-2	NA	NA	CATTTTLAFGYTF	TGTGCCACCACCACTACCTTAGCCTTTGGCTACACCTTC
TRBV5-4	TRBJ1-2	NA	NA	CASSLPGEFGGYTF	TGTGCCAGCAGCTTGCCGGGAGAATTTGGTGGCTACACCTTC
TRBV13	TRBJ2-3	NA	TRBD2	CATSRGRGGTDTQYF	TGTGCCACCTCTCGCGGGCGGGGGGGCACAGATACGCAGTATTTT
TRBV28	TRBJ1-2	NA	NA	CASKAGDNYGYTF	TGTGCCAGCAAAGCAGGGGATAACTATGGCTACACCTTC
TRBV5-1	TRBJ1-2	once	TRBD1	CASSQTGHGYTF	TGCGCCAGCAGCCAGACAGGGCACGGCTACACCTTC
TRBV2	TRBJ1-6	NA	TRBD1	CASSGRRDRGMLGNSPLHF	TGTGCCAGCAGTGGCCGTCGGGACAGGGGAATGTTGGGCAATTCACCCCTCCACTTT
TRBV6-2/TRBV6-3	TRBJ1-2	once	NA	CASSYEMGPNYGYTF	TGTGCCAGCAGTTACGAGATGGGGCCTAACTATGGCTACACCTTC